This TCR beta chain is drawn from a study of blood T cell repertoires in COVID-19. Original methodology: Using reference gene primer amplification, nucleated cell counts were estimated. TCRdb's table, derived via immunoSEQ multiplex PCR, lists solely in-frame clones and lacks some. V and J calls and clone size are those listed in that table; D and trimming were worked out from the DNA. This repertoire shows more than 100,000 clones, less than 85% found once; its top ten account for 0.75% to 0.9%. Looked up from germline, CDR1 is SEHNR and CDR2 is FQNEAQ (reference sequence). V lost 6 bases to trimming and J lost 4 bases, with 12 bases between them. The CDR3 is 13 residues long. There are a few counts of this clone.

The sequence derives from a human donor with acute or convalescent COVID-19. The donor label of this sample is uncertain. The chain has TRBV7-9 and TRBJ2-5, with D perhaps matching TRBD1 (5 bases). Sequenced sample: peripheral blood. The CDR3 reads CASSPRGPETQYF. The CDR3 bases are TGTGCCAGCAGTCCTAGGGGTCCAGAGACCCAGTACTTC.